These T cell receptor beta chains were read from a single sample in a study of radiation and T cells in renal cell carcinoma. TCRdb keeps only in-frame clones here, not all; method: immunoSEQ multiplex PCR. Here the sample spans about 130,000 clones, roughly 80% being singletons. Sample: blood, taken from a patient whose treatment included radiotherapy and nephrectomy. The source is a woman in her sixties or seventies with renal cell carcinoma. The CDR3 runs from the conserved cysteine through the conserved F or W. The order of the fields is D gene, V gene, J gene, clone size, CDR3 protein, CDR3 DNA. D genes are given only for firm matches. Expanded clones are given a class, and other clones once, few, many or no size at all.

D: .
V: TRBV7-3
J: TRBJ1-2
size: .
CDR3: CASSQIFGGTRYGYTF
DNA: TGTGCCAGCAGCCAAATTTTCGGCGGGACCCGCTATGGCTACACCTTC

D: TRBD2
V: TRBV5-1
J: TRBJ2-2
size: .
CDR3: CASSLTSTSGTDGELFF
DNA: TGCGCCAGCAGCTTAACTTCGACTAGCGGGACAGACGGGGAGCTGTTTTTT

D: .
V: TRBV5-6
J: TRBJ2-7
size: .
CDR3: CASSSPGGGYEQYF
DNA: TGTGCCAGCAGCTCCCCGGGTGGGGGTTACGAGCAGTACTTC

D: TRBD1
V: TRBV14
J: TRBJ2-7
size: .
CDR3: CASSALNRGPYEQYF
DNA: TGTGCCAGCAGCGCTCTAAACAGGGGCCCCTACGAGCAGTACTTC

D: TRBD1
V: TRBV10-3
J: TRBJ2-2
size: few
CDR3: CAISESIGQGSSWSYGELFF
DNA: TGTGCCATCAGTGAGTCAATAGGACAGGGGTCTAGTTGGAGCTACGGGGAGCTGTTTTTT

D: TRBD1
V: TRBV19
J: TRBJ2-1
size: .
CDR3: CASGTRTGGYNEQFF
DNA: TGTGCCAGTGGGACGCGGACAGGGGGATACAATGAGCAGTTCTTC

D: TRBD1
V: TRBV28
J: TRBJ2-1
size: few
CDR3: CASSPDRPSYEQFF
DNA: TGTGCCAGCAGCCCGGACAGGCCCTCCTATGAGCAGTTCTTC

D: .
V: TRBV4-1
J: TRBJ1-4
size: .
CDR3: CASSQRQVGGAANEKLFF
DNA: TGCGCCAGCAGCCAGCGACAGGTGGGGGGGGCGGCTAATGAAAAACTGTTTTTT

D: .
V: TRBV28
J: TRBJ1-3
size: .
CDR3: CASSLTGALSGNTIYF
DNA: TGTGCCAGCAGTTTAACCGGGGCACTTTCTGGAAACACCATATATTTT

D: TRBD2
V: TRBV27
J: TRBJ2-2
size: .
CDR3: CASFLTTSGRTGELFF
DNA: TGTGCCAGCTTCCTAACCACTAGCGGGAGGACCGGGGAGCTGTTTTTT

D: TRBD1
V: TRBV9
J: TRBJ1-2
size: .
CDR3: CASSPRTGVNYGYTF
DNA: TGTGCCAGCAGCCCACGGACAGGGGTGAACTATGGCTACACCTTC

D: TRBD1
V: TRBV5-6
J: TRBJ1-4
size: .
CDR3: CASSEDRVTEKLFF
DNA: TGTGCCAGCAGCGAAGACAGGGTAACTGAAAAACTGTTTTTT

D: .
V: TRBV6-1
J: TRBJ1-5
size: few
CDR3: CASSYQENQPQHF
DNA: TGTGCCAGCAGTTATCAGGAAAATCAGCCCCAGCATTTT

D: TRBD2
V: TRBV4-1
J: TRBJ2-1
size: .
CDR3: CASSRLGLAGFEQFF
DNA: TGCGCCAGCAGCCGACTGGGACTAGCGGGTTTTGAGCAGTTCTTC

D: .
V: TRBV5-1
J: TRBJ1-4
size: .
CDR3: CASSRNNFGGEKLFF
DNA: TGCGCCAGCAGCCGCAACAATTTCGGGGGTGAAAAACTGTTTTTT

D: .
V: TRBV6-4
J: TRBJ2-7
size: .
CDR3: CASPPDARVRYEQYF
DNA: TGTGCCAGCCCCCCGGACGCTAGAGTACGGTACGAGCAGTACTTC

D: .
V: TRBV2
J: TRBJ2-1
size: .
CDR3: CASKNGAAGNEQFF
DNA: TGTGCCAGCAAAAACGGGGCTGCGGGTAATGAGCAGTTCTTC

D: .
V: TRBV6-6
J: TRBJ2-3
size: .
CDR3: CASSYSGATDTQYF
DNA: TGTGCCAGCAGTTACAGTGGGGCCACAGATACGCAGTATTTT

D: .
V: TRBV7-2
J: TRBJ2-5
size: .
CDR3: CASSAHGGAIGQETQYF
DNA: TGTGCCAGCAGCGCTCACGGGGGAGCCATAGGCCAAGAGACCCAGTACTTC

D: TRBD1
V: TRBV6-6
J: TRBJ2-1
size: .
CDR3: CASLDRGYEQFF
DNA: TGTGCCAGCCTAGACAGGGGATATGAGCAGTTCTTC

D: TRBD2
V: TRBV28
J: TRBJ2-7
size: .
CDR3: CASSSTSEGSYEQYF
DNA: TGTGCCAGCAGTTCTACTAGCGAAGGATCCTACGAGCAGTACTTC

D: .
V: TRBV6-1
J: TRBJ1-5
size: few
CDR3: CASSEGEGLRKPQHF
DNA: TGTGCCAGCAGTGAAGGAGAGGGGTTGAGGAAGCCCCAGCATTTT

D: .
V: TRBV4-2
J: TRBJ1-5
size: .
CDR3: CASSQDGVGNQPQHF
DNA: TGTGCCAGCAGCCAAGATGGCGTGGGCAATCAGCCCCAGCATTTT

D: .
V: TRBV7-9
J: TRBJ1-1
size: .
CDR3: CASSLPLIEAFF
DNA: TGTGCCAGCAGCCTCCCGCTTATTGAAGCTTTCTTT

D: TRBD1
V: TRBV7-2
J: TRBJ1-2
size: .
CDR3: CASSLDRGYFGYTF
DNA: TGTGCCAGCAGCCTCGACAGGGGGTATTTTGGCTACACCTTC

D: .
V: TRBV5-4
J: TRBJ1-4
size: .
CDR3: CASSLRGGLPEKLFF
DNA: TGTGCCAGCAGCTTGAGGGGAGGGCTCCCGGAAAAACTGTTTTTT

D: .
V: TRBV6-1
J: TRBJ1-2
size: .
CDR3: CASSYREEDYGYTF
DNA: TGTGCCAGCAGCTACAGGGAGGAAGACTATGGCTACACCTTC

D: .
V: TRBV5-6
J: TRBJ2-5
size: .
CDR3: CASRRERAETQYF
DNA: TGTGCCAGCAGGAGGGAGAGAGCAGAGACCCAGTACTTC

D: .
V: TRBV4-1
J: TRBJ1-3
size: .
CDR3: CASSQMESSSGNTIYF
DNA: TGCGCCAGCAGCCAGATGGAGTCTAGCTCTGGAAACACCATATATTTT

D: .
V: TRBV7-9
J: TRBJ1-1
size: .
CDR3: CASWGWNTEAFF
DNA: TGTGCCAGCTGGGGGTGGAACACTGAAGCTTTCTTT

D: .
V: TRBV6-5
J: TRBJ2-1
size: once
CDR3: CASSYSTGSSYNEQFF
DNA: TGTGCCAGCAGTTACTCAACAGGGAGCTCCTACAATGAGCAGTTCTTC

D: TRBD1
V: TRBV19
J: TRBJ1-2
size: once
CDR3: CASSTWTGATNYGYTF
DNA: TGTGCCAGTAGCACCTGGACAGGGGCTACGAACTATGGCTACACCTTC

D: .
V: TRBV6-5
J: TRBJ2-7
size: .
CDR3: CASSLSAVSYEQYF
DNA: TGTGCCAGCAGTTTGAGCGCGGTAAGCTACGAGCAGTACTTC

D: .
V: TRBV28
J: TRBJ1-1
size: .
CDR3: CVGAGLNTEAFF
DNA: TGTGTAGGAGCGGGGCTGAACACTGAAGCTTTCTTT

D: TRBD2
V: TRBV6-5
J: TRBJ2-7
size: .
CDR3: CASSIAGDYEQYF
DNA: TGTGCCAGCAGTATAGCGGGAGACTACGAGCAGTACTTC

D: .
V: TRBV4-1
J: TRBJ2-3
size: .
CDR3: CASSEVRLDHTQYF
DNA: TGCGCCAGCAGCGAAGTGAGACTAGACCATACGCAGTATTTT

D: .
V: TRBV21-1
J: TRBJ2-5
size: .
CDR3: CASSQHSPFAGFSLYQETQYF
DNA: TGTGCCAGCAGCCAACATAGCCCCTTCGCCGGCTTCTCCTTGTACCAAGAGACCCAGTACTTC

D: .
V: TRBV6-1
J: TRBJ1-5
size: .
CDR3: CASTGQNSNQPQHF
DNA: TGTGCCAGCACGGGGCAGAACAGCAATCAGCCCCAGCATTTT

D: .
V: TRBV19
J: TRBJ1-1
size: few
CDR3: CASSGMWAEAFF
DNA: TGTGCCAGTAGTGGAATGTGGGCTGAAGCTTTCTTT

D: .
V: TRBV2
J: TRBJ2-7
size: .
CDR3: CASRVVTDEQYF
DNA: TGTGCCAGCAGGGTAGTCACGGACGAGCAGTACTTC

D: .
V: TRBV4-1
J: TRBJ1-2
size: .
CDR3: CASSQDQQVYGYTF
DNA: TGCGCCAGCAGCCAAGATCAACAGGTCTATGGCTACACCTTC

D: TRBD1
V: TRBV6-1
J: TRBJ1-4
size: .
CDR3: CASSRDRGVNEKLFF
DNA: TGTGCCAGCAGTAGGGACAGGGGAGTTAATGAAAAACTGTTTTTT

D: .
V: TRBV28
J: TRBJ1-2
size: .
CDR3: CASSPRVRGYTF
DNA: TGTGCCAGCAGTCCGAGGGTAAGAGGCTACACCTTC

D: .
V: TRBV27
J: TRBJ1-2
size: few
CDR3: CASSLKGDRYGYTF
DNA: TGTGCCAGCAGTTTAAAAGGGGACCGCTATGGCTACACCTTC

D: TRBD1
V: TRBV9
J: TRBJ2-3
size: .
CDR3: CASSGHQGADTQYF
DNA: TGTGCCAGCAGCGGACATCAGGGGGCGGATACGCAGTATTTT